The TCR beta chain under discussion was sequenced for a study of cytomegalovirus exposure and HLA in healthy donors. Though probably carrying unrecorded immune exposures, donors were nominally healthy at sampling. PCR involved 60 Vbeta and 13 Jbeta primers. Only in-frame clones appear in the TCRdb table, and some are missing; sequencing was by immunoSEQ multiplex PCR. This sample's table reports tens of thousands of clones. Study-level findings and limits: In vitro testing confirmed a few CMV-associated chains as specific for CMV antigens. Researchers catalogued 160 or so TCR beta chains as cytomegalovirus-associated.

Comments on this clone: Its antigen is unknown.

This CDR3 comprises 19 residues. V lost 6 bases and J lost 6; bases outside the gene matches: 22. Germline loops: CDR1 MNHEY, CDR2 SMNVEV (reference sequence). This clonotype was sampled from a woman aged 40 to 50 in good health and CMV-seropositive. What was sequenced was PBMCs. The rearrangement joins TRBV27 to TRBJ2-2; TRBD2 matches at 7 bases. CDR3 in amino acids: CASSNGDWIAATSPGELFF. CDR3 nucleotide sequence: TGTGCCAGCAGCAACGGGGATTGGATAGCCGCGACTAGCCCCGGGGAGCTGTTTTTT.